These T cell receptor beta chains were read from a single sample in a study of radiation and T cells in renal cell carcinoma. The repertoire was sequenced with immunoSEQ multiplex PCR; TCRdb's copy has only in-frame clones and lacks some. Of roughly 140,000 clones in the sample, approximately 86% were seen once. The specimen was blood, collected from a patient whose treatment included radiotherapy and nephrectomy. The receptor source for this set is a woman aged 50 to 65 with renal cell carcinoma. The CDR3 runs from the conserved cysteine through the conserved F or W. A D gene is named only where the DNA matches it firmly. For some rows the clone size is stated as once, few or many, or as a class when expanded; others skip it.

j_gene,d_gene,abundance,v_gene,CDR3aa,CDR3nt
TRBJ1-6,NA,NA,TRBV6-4,CASSDSGHGKAGSLHF,TGTGCCAGCAGTGACTCCGGCCACGGCAAGGCGGGTTCCCTCCACTTT
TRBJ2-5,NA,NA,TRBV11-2,CASSLGQGTGGTQYF,TGTGCCAGCAGCTTAGGACAGGGGACGGGGGGGACCCAGTACTTC
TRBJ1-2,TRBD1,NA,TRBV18,CASSPSGTGVGYTF,TGTGCCAGCTCCCCTTCCGGGACAGGGGTAGGCTACACCTTC
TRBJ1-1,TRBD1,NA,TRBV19,CASSIHRQGSNTEAFF,TGTGCCAGTAGTATCCACCGACAGGGTTCGAACACTGAAGCTTTCTTT
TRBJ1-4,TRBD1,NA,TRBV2,CASSPTGVGTNEKLFF,TGTGCCAGCAGCCCGACAGGGGTGGGAACTAATGAAAAACTGTTTTTT
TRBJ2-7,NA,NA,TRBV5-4,CASSFGRGNDEQYF,TGTGCCAGCAGCTTTGGCAGGGGAAACGACGAGCAGTACTTC
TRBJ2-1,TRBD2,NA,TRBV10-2,CASRLAGGYNEQFF,TGCGCCAGCAGACTAGCGGGGGGCTACAATGAGCAGTTCTTC
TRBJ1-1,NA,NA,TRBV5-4,CASSFLQGDTEAFF,TGTGCCAGCAGCTTCCTTCAGGGAGATACTGAAGCTTTCTTT
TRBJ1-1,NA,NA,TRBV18,CASTRQNTEAFF,TGTGCCAGCACGAGACAGAACACTGAAGCTTTCTTT
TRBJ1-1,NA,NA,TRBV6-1,CASSDREGTEAFF,TGTGCCAGCAGTGATCGGGAGGGCACTGAAGCTTTCTTT
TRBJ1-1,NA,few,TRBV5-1,CASSLDGGNTEAFF,TGCGCCAGCAGCTTGGACGGCGGGAACACTGAAGCTTTCTTT
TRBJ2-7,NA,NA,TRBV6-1,CASLYDRSYEQYF,TGTGCCAGTCTATATGACAGGTCCTACGAGCAGTACTTC
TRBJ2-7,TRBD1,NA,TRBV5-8,CASSYGTGNSYEQYF,TGTGCCAGCAGCTATGGGACAGGGAATAGCTACGAGCAGTACTTC
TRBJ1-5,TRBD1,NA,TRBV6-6,CASSTDRVGNQPQHF,TGTGCCAGCAGTACCGACAGGGTTGGCAATCAGCCCCAGCATTTT
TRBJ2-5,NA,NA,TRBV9,CASSVALQETQYF,TGTGCCAGCAGCGTAGCCCTCCAAGAGACCCAGTACTTC
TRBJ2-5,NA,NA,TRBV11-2,CASSPGSGPETQYF,TGTGCCAGCAGCCCCGGGTCGGGCCCGGAGACCCAGTACTTC
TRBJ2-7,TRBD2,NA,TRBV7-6,CASSRQSGGPYEQYF,TGTGCCAGCAGCCGCCAAAGCGGGGGGCCTTACGAGCAGTACTTC
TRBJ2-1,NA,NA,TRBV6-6,CASSYSKGPYNEQFF,TGTGCCAGCAGTTACTCGAAGGGGCCGTACAATGAGCAGTTCTTC
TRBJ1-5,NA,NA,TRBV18,CASSPRDGGNQPQHF,TGTGCCAGCTCACCCCGGGACGGGGGCAATCAGCCCCAGCATTTT
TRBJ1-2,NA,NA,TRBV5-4,CASSLGTSNYGYTF,TGTGCCAGCAGCTTGGGAACCAGCAACTATGGCTACACCTTC
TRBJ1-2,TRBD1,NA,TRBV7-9,CASSQGQGGYTF,TGTGCCAGCAGCCAAGGACAGGGTGGCTACACCTTC
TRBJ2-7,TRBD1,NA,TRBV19,CASSIEVGTAPTYEQYF,TGTGCCAGTAGTATAGAGGTAGGGACAGCACCTACCTACGAGCAGTACTTC
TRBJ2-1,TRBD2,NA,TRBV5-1,CASRFGLAGEDEQFF,TGCGCCAGCAGGTTCGGACTAGCGGGGGAGGATGAGCAGTTCTTC
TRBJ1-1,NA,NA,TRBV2,CASIEEALNTEAFF,TGTGCCAGCATTGAGGAAGCCCTGAACACTGAAGCTTTCTTT
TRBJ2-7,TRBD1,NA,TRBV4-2,CASSQGAAGTESYEQYF,TGTGCCAGCAGCCAAGGGGCCGCCGGGACAGAGAGCTACGAGCAGTACTTC